A single sample is the source of the 20 T cell receptor beta chains below, sequenced in a study of graft-versus-host responses after intestinal transplantation. The table came from immunoSEQ multiplex PCR; TCRdb's copy has only in-frame clones and leaves some out. The sample holds 85,000 to 90,000 clones, 80% to 95% seen once. Which antigens these TCRs recognize remains unknown. The sample was unstimulated CD4+ T cells sorted from spleen or lymph node cells, taken before transplant. These receptors were collected from a human donor who was the organ donor for an intestinal transplant.

The chain is built from TRBV4-3 and TRBJ2-7, with D tentatively TRBD2 (6 bases). There are 15 residues in the CDR3. Germline values: CDR1 LGHNA, CDR2 YSLEER. Trimming shortened V by 1 base and J by 3 bases, and 13 bases separated the two germline ends. The CDR3 DNA sequence: TGCGCCAGCAGCCAAGTTATTAGCGGTGACTACGAGCAGTACTTC. It is translated as CASSQVISGDYEQYF.

The rearrangement links TRBV28 to TRBJ1-2; D is possibly TRBD1 (6 bases). CDR3 length: 15 amino acids. Germline assignment: CDR1 MDHEN and CDR2 SYDVKM. V was pared by 2 bases and J by 5 bases, with 15 bases between. CDR3 sequence (DNA): TGTGCCAGCAGTTTAGTCCCAGGGGCAGAGTATGGCTACACCTTC. Amino acid sequence: CASSLVPGAEYGYTF.

The J gene is TRBJ1-2, the V gene TRBV5-1; D not certain. The CDR3 is 12 amino acids. CDR1 is SGHRS, CDR2 YFSETQ, per germline. The ends were cut back, 1 base at V and 1 base at J, with 2 bases in the middle. This chain's CDR3 is CASSLHNYGYTF. The DNA for the CDR3 is TGCGCCAGCAGCTTGCATAACTATGGCTACACCTTC.

This chain joins TRBV25-1 and TRBJ1-2, with 8 nucleotides matching TRBD1. Trimming removed 3 bases from V and 5 bases from J; junction bases left unmatched: 2. Per germline, CDR1 MGHDK and CDR2 SYGVNS. This CDR3 has 13 amino acids. The CDR3 DNA follows: TGTGCCAGCAGTGATAGACAGGGGTATGGCTACACCTTC. Residues: CASSDRQGYGYTF.

The chain employs TRBV9 and TRBJ2-3, with TRBD2 identical over 13 bases. CDR3 size: 17 residues. After removal of 1 base from V and 3 bases from J, the junction contained 5 bases not matched to a gene. Per germline, CDR1 SGDLS and CDR2 YYNGEE. This chain's CDR3 is CASSVSSGLAGTDTQYF. CDR3 in DNA: TGTGCCAGCAGCGTATCGTCGGGACTAGCGGGGACAGATACGCAGTATTTT.

The sample holds one count of this clone. The gene calls are TRBV7-2 and TRBJ1-5, with TRBD1 matching over 9 bases. The CDR3 has 15 amino acids. Germline V gene sequence: CDR1 SGHTA, CDR2 FQGNSA. Trimming removed 3 bases from V and 7 bases from J; junction bases left unmatched: 7. The CDR3 sequence is CASSFRTGAGQPQHF. DNA of the CDR3: TGTGCCAGCAGCTTTCGGACAGGGGCCGGCCAGCCCCAGCATTTT.

The J gene is TRBJ2-1, the V gene TRBV11-2; 7 bases match TRBD2. The J segment lost 3 bases and the V segment lost 5 bases, leaving 4 bases of the junction unmatched. Germline V CDR1 and CDR2: SGHAT, FQNNGV. This CDR3 is 14 amino acids long. CDR3 coding DNA: TGTGCCAGCAGCCCCCGGACTAGCTACAATGAGCAGTTCTTC. The encoded protein is CASSPRTSYNEQFF.

This chain links TRBV18 with TRBJ1-2; 9 bases are a match to TRBD1. Germline-derived CDR1 and CDR2 are KGHSH and LQKENI. This CDR3 has 17 residues. V lost 1 base to trimming and J lost 5 bases; unmatched junction nucleotides: 11. The CDR3 reads CASSPRDRDPGRYGYTF. The CDR3 DNA follows: TGTGCCAGCTCACCACGGGACAGGGATCCTGGGAGGTATGGCTACACCTTC.

The V and J genes are TRBV4-2 and TRBJ2-7, with 9 bases matching TRBD1. Germline V CDR1 and CDR2: LGHNA, YNFKEQ. Trimming at V came to 1 base and at J to 0 bases, leaving 7 bases not matched to a gene. The CDR3 runs 17 residues. In DNA, the CDR3 is TGTGCCAGCAGCCAAGTCCGGGGACAGGGAAGCTCCTACGAGCAGTACTTC. Its translation: CASSQVRGQGSSYEQYF.

As DNA, the CDR3 is TGTGCCACCAGCAGAGATGGAGACCCTAGAGTGTCCCAGTACTTC. Protein product: CATSRDGDPRVSQYF. V and J are TRBV15 and TRBJ2-5; no clear D. CDR1 is LNHNV and CDR2 is YYDKDF in the germline V gene (reference sequence). Trimming pared 0 bases from V and 9 bases from J, leaving 17 bases between. The CDR3 has 15 amino acids. Full variable domain (rest looked up from reference TRBV15 and TRBJ2-5): DAMVIQNPRYQVTQFGKPVTLSCSQTLNHNVMYWYQQKSSQAPKLLFHYYDKDFNNEADTPDNFQSRRPNTSFCFLDIRSPGLGDTAMYLCATSRDGDPRVSQYFGPGTRLLVL.

The chain is built from TRBV6-5 and TRBJ1-5; weak D call: TRBD1 (5 bases). Trimming took off 5 bases at V and 5 bases at J, with 7 bases between the two ends. The CDR3 spans 12 residues. Germline lookup yields CDR1 MNHEY and CDR2 SVGAGI. DNA of the CDR3: TGTGCCAGCAGTACAGGCCATCAGCCCCAGCATTTT. Amino acid sequence: CASSTGHQPQHF.

Of note for this clone: Other DNA sequences within the sample encode an identical CDR3. The gene calls are TRBV28 and TRBJ2-7, with 9 nucleotides matching TRBD1. CDR1 and CDR2 (germline): MDHEN, SYDVKM. The CDR3 runs to 15 residues. The V and J ends lost 5 bases and 1 base, in that order; junction bases with no gene match: 6. CDR3 loop: CASSKPGQGSYEQYF. The CDR3 region has the DNA TGTGCCAGCAGTAAGCCGGGACAGGGATCCTACGAGCAGTACTTC.

This rearrangement joins TRBV28 to TRBJ2-7, with D possibly being TRBD2 (5 bases). V was shortened by 5 bases and J by 3 bases, with 17 bases between the two germline ends. From germline, CDR1 is MDHEN and CDR2 SYDVKM. The CDR3 has 15 amino acids. CDR3 sequence (DNA): TGTGCCAGCAGTACCGGAGGCGAACTCAGCTACGAGCAGTACTTC. Encoded protein: CASSTGGELSYEQYF.

The V and J genes are TRBV28 and TRBJ2-3; D is possibly TRBD1 (6 bases). The V gene lost 2 bases and the J gene lost 0 bases, with 9 bases spanning the gap. The CDR3 is made up of 15 amino acids. Germline V CDR1 and CDR2: MDHEN, SYDVKM. CDR3 nucleotides: TGTGCCAGCAGTTTACGGACAGTTAGCACAGATACGCAGTATTTT. Its protein product is CASSLRTVSTDTQYF.

The V call is TRBV11-3, the J call TRBJ2-1, with TRBD2 identical over 8 bases. The CDR3 runs 15 residues. The V gene end was trimmed by 3 bases and the J gene end by 4 bases; junction bases not matched to a gene: 5. In germline, CDR1 is SGHNT, CDR2 YENEEA. CDR3 coding DNA: TGTGCCAGCAGCTTTCAGCGGGGGAGTTACAATGAGCAGTTCTTC. Translation: CASSFQRGSYNEQFF.

The genes are TRBV6-1 and TRBJ1-2; D is unclear. Germline V CDR1 and CDR2: MNHNS, SASEGT. V was cut by 3 bases and J by 3 bases, with 14 bases left in between. There are 15 residues in the CDR3. For the CDR3, the DNA is TGTGCCAGCAGTGAGCATGTACACCAGGACTATGGCTACACCTTC. This gives the protein CASSEHVHQDYGYTF.

V usage is TRBV5-1 and J usage is TRBJ2-5, with 12 bases matching TRBD1. This CDR3 comprises 16 residues. V trimming: 4 bases; J trimming: 4 bases; junction bases outside the gene matches: 8. CDR1 is SGHRS and CDR2 is YFSETQ in the germline V gene. CDR3 sequence (DNA): TGCGCCAGCAGCCTTTCCGGGACAGGGGGCTCAGAGACCCAGTACTTC. Encoded protein: CASSLSGTGGSETQYF.

The chain links TRBV5-1 to TRBJ1-1; D is unresolved. Trimming pared 8 bases from V and 2 bases from J, leaving 13 bases between. The CDR3 contains 13 residues. Germline values: CDR1 SGHRS, CDR2 YFSETQ. The CDR3 reads CASRSGVNTEAFF. For the CDR3, the DNA is TGCGCCAGTAGGTCCGGGGTTAACACTGAAGCTTTCTTT.

V and J are TRBV30 and TRBJ2-7; D not certain. The germline V gene encodes CDR1 GTSNPN and CDR2 SVGIG (reference sequence). Trimming pared 3 bases from V and 2 bases from J, leaving 8 bases between. The CDR3 is made up of 12 amino acids. The CDR3 here is CAWRHTTYEQYF. CDR3 sequence (DNA): TGTGCCTGGAGACACACTACCTACGAGCAGTACTTC.

The V gene is TRBV30, the J gene TRBJ2-7, with 7 positions matching TRBD2. The CDR3 is made up of 11 amino acids. J lost 8 bases, V lost 4 bases, and 5 bases had no gene match. Germline CDR1 and CDR2: GTSNPN and SVGIG (reference sequence). CDR3 in amino acids: CAWTGRDQQYF. DNA for the CDR3: TGTGCCTGGACAGGGAGGGACCAGCAGTACTTC.